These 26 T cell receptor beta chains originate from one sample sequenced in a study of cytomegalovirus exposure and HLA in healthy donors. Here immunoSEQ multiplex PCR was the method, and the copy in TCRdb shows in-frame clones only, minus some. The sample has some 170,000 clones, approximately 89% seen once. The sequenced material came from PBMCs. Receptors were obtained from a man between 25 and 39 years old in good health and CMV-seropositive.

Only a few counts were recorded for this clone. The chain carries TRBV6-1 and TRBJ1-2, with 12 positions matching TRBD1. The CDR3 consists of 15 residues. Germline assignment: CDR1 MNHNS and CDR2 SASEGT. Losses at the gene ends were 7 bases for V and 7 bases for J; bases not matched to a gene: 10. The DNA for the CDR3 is TGTGCCAGCACTCTCTGGGGACAGGGGGCTTCTGGCTACACCTTC. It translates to CASTLWGQGASGYTF.

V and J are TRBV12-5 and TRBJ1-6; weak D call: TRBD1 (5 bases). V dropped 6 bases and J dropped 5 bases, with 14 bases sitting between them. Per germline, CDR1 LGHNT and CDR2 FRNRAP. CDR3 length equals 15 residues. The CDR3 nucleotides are TGTGCTAGTGGCTACCGGGACCGTAATAATTCACCCCTCCACTTT. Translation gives CASGYRDRNNSPLHF.

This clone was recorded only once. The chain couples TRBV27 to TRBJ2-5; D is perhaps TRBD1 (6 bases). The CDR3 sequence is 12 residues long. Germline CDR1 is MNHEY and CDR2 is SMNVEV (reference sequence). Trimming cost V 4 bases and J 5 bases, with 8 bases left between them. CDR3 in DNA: TGTGCCAGCAGTTCGAGGGGGGAGACCCAGTACTTC. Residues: CASSSRGETQYF.

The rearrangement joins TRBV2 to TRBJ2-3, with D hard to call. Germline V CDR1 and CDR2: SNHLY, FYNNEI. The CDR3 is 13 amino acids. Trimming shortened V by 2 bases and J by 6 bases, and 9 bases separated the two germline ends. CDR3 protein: CASSERASDTQYF. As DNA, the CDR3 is TGTGCCAGCAGTGAACGGGCGTCGGATACGCAGTATTTT.

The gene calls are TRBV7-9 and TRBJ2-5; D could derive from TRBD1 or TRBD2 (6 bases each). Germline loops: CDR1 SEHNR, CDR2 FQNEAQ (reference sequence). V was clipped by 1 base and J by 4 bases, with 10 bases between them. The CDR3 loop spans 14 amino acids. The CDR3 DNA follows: TGTGCCAGCAGCTTAGAAGGGGGGCGAGAGACCCAGTACTTC. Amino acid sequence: CASSLEGGRETQYF.

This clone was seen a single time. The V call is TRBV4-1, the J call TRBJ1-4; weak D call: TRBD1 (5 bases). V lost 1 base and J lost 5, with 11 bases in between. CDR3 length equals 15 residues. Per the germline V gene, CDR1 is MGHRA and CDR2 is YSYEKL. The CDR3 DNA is TGCGCCAGCAGCCAAGCGCCGGGACCCAATGAAAAACTGTTTTTT. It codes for CASSQAPGPNEKLFF.

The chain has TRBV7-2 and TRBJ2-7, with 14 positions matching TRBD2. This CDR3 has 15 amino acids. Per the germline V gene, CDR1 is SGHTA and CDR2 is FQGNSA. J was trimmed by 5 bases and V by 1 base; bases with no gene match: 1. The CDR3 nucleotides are TGTGCCAGCAGCTTAGGGGGACTAGCGGGAGACGAGCAGTACTTC. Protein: CASSLGGLAGDEQYF. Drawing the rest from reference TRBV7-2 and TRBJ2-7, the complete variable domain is GAGVSQSPSNKVTEKGKDVELRCDPISGHTALYWYRQSLGQGLEFLIYFQGNSAPDKSGLPSDRFSAERTGGSVSTLTIQRTQQEDSAVYLCASSLGGLAGDEQYFGPGTRLTVT.

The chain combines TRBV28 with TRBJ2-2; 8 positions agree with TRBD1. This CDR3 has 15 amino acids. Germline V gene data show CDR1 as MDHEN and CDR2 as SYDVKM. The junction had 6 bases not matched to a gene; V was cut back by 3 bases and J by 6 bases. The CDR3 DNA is TGTGCCAGCAGTTTCGGGACAGGAGGACCCGGGGAGCTGTTTTTT. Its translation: CASSFGTGGPGELFF.

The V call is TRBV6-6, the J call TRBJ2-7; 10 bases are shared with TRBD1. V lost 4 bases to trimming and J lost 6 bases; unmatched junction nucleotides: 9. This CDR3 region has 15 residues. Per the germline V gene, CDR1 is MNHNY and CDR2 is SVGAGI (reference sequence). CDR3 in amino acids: CASSLSRGTGVEQYF. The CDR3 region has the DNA TGTGCCAGCAGTTTGTCTAGGGGGACAGGGGTCGAGCAGTACTTC.

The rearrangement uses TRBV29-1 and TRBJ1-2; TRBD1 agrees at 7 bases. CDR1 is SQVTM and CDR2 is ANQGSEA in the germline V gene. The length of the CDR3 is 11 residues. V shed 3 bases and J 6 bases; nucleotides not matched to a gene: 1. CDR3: CSVETGHGYTF. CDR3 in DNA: TGCAGCGTTGAGACAGGGCATGGCTACACCTTC.

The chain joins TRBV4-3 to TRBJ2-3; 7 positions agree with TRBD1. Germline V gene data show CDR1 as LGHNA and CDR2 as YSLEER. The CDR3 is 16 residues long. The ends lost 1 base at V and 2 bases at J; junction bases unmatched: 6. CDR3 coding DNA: TGCGCCAGCAGCCAAGCCAAGGGGGCGCACACAGATACGCAGTATTTT. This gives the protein CASSQAKGAHTDTQYF.

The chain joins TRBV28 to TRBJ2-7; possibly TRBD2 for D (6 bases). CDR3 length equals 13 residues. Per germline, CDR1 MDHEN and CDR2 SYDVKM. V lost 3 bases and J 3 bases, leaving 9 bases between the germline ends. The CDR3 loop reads CASSFGGFYEQYF. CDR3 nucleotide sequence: TGTGCCAGCAGTTTCGGGGGTTTCTACGAGCAGTACTTC.

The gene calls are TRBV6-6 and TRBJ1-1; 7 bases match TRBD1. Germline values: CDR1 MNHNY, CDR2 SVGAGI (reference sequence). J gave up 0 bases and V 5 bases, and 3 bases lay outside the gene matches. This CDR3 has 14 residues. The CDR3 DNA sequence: TGTGCCAGCAGTGGGGGACAGTTGAACACTGAAGCTTTCTTT. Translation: CASSGGQLNTEAFF.

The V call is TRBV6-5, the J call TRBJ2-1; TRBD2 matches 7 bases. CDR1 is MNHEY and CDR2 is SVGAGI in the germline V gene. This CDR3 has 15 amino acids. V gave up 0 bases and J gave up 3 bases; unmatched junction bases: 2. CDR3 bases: TGTGCCAGCAGTTACTCTTCGGGGGGCTACAATGAGCAGTTCTTC. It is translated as CASSYSSGGYNEQFF.

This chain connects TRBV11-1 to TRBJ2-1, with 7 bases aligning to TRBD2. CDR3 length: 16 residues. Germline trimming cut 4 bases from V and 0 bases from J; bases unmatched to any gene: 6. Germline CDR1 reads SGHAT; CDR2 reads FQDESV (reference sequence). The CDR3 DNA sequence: TGTGCCAGCAGCTCTAGGGGCGGGAGCTCCTACAATGAGCAGTTCTTC. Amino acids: CASSSRGGSSYNEQFF.

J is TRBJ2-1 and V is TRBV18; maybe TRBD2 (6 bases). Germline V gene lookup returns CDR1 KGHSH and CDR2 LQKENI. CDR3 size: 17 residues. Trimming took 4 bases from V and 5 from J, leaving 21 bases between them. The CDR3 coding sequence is TGTGCCAGCTCACTCTCCATAGTAACGGGCGGGAACAATGAGCAGTTCTTC. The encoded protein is CASSLSIVTGGNNEQFF.

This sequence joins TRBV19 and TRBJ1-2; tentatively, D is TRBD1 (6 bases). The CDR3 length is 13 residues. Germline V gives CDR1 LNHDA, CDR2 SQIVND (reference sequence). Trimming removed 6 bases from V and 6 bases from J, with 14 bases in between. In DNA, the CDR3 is TGTGCCAGTAGAGAACAGGGTTCGGATGGCTACACCTTC. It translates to CASREQGSDGYTF.

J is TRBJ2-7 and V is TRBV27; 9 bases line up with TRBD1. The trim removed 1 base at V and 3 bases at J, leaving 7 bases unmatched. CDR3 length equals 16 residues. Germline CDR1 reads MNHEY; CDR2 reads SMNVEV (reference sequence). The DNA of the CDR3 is TGTGCCAGCAGTTTATTTTTCGACAGGGGGGTCTACGAGCAGTACTTC. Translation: CASSLFFDRGVYEQYF.

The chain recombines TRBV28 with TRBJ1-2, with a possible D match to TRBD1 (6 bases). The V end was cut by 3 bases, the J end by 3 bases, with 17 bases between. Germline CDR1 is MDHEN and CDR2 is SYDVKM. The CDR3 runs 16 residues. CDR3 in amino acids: CASSFSGTQKDYGYTF. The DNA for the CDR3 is TGTGCCAGCAGTTTCTCCGGGACACAAAAAGACTATGGCTACACCTTC.

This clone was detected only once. This CDR3 is CASSATGNTEAFF. DNA for the CDR3: TGTGCCAGTAGTGCGACAGGGAACACTGAAGCTTTCTTT. V is TRBV19 and J is TRBJ1-1; D possibly corresponds to TRBD1 (6 bases). CDR1 is LNHDA, CDR2 SQIVND, per germline (reference sequence). Trimming shortened V by 5 bases and J by 1 base, and 8 bases separated the two germline ends. The CDR3 has 13 residues.

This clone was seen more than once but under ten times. CDR3 DNA: TGTGCCAGCAGGGACAGTAATTACGGAAACACCATATATTTT. Its translation is CASRDSNYGNTIYF. The chain recombines TRBV7-8 with TRBJ1-3; D possibly corresponds to TRBD1 (6 bases). Trimming removed 6 bases at V and 4 bases at J, with 13 bases between. CDR3 length: 14 amino acids. Germline CDR1 is SGHVS and CDR2 is FQNEAQ.

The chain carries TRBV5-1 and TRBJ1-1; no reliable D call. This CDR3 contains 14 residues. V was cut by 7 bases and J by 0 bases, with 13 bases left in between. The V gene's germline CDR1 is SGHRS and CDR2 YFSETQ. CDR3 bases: TGCGCCAGCTCTGAGGATTTGATGAACACTGAAGCTTTCTTT. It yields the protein CASSEDLMNTEAFF.

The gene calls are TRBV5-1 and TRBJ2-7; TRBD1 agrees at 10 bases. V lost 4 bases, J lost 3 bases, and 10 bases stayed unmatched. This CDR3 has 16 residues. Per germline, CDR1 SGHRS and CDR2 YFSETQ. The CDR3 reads CASSRGGTGALYEQYF. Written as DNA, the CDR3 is TGCGCCAGCAGCCGTGGGGGGACAGGGGCACTCTACGAGCAGTACTTC.

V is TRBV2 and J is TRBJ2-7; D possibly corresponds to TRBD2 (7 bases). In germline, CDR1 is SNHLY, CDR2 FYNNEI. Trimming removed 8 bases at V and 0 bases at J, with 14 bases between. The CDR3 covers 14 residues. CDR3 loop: CASGGAFGSYEQYF. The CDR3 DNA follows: TGTGCCAGCGGGGGGGCATTCGGCTCCTACGAGCAGTACTTC.

CDR3 residues: CASSVTGGYGYTF. Here the CDR3 DNA reads TGTGCCAGCAGCGTGACAGGGGGCTATGGCTACACCTTC. The chain uses TRBV7-2 and TRBJ1-2; 9 bases align to TRBD1. Per germline, CDR1 SGHTA and CDR2 FQGNSA. The J segment lost 4 bases and the V segment lost 5 bases, leaving 2 bases of the junction unmatched. This CDR3 has 13 amino acids.

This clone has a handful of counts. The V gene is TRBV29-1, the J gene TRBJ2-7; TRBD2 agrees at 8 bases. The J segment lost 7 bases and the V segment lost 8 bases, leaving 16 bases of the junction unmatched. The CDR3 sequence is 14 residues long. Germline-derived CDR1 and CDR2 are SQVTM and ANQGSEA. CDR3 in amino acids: CSTPGPAGVGEQYF. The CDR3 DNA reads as TGCAGCACCCCCGGCCCAGCGGGAGTAGGAGAGCAGTACTTC.